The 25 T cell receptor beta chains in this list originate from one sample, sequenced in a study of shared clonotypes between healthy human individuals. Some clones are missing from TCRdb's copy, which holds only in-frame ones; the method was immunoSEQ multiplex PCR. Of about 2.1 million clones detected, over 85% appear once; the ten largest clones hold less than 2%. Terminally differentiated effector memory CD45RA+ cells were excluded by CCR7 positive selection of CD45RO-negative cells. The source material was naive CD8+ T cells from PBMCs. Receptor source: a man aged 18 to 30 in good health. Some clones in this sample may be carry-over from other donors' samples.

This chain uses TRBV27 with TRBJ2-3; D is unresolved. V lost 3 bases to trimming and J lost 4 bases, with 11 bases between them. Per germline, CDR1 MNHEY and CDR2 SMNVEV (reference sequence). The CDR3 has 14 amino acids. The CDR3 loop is CASSLWTLADTQYF. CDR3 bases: TGTGCCAGCAGTTTGTGGACCTTAGCAGATACGCAGTATTTT.

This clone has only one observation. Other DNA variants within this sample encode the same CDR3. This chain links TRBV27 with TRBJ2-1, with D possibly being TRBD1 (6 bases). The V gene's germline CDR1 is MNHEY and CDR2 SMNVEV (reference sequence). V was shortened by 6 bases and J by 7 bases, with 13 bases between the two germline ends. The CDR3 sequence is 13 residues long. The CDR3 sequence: CASSYLQGNEQFF. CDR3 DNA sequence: TGTGCCAGCAGCTATCTACAGGGTAATGAGCAGTTCTTC.

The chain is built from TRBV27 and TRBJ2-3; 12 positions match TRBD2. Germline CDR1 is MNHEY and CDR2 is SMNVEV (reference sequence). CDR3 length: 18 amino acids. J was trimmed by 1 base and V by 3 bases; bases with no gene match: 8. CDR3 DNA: TGTGCCAGCAGTTTCCTAGGGACTAGCGGGCCACGCACAGATACGCAGTATTTT. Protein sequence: CASSFLGTSGPRTDTQYF.

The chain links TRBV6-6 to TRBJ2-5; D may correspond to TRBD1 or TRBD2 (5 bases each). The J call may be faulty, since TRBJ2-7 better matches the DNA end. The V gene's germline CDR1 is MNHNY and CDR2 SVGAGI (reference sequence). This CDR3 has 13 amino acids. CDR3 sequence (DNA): TGTGCCAGCAGCCAAGGGACCGCCTACGAGCAGTACTTC. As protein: CASSQGTAYEQYF.

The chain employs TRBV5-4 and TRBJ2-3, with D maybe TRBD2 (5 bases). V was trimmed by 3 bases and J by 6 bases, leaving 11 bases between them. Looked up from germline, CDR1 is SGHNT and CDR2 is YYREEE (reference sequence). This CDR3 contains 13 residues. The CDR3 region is CASSYPAADTQYF. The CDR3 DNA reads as TGTGCCAGCAGCTATCCAGCGGCGGATACGCAGTATTTT.

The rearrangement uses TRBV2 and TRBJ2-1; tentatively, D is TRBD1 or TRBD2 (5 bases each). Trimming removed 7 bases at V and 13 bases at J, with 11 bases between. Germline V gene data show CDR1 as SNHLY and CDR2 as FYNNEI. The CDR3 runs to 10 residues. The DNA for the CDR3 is TGTGCCAGCACCCAGGGAGATCAGTTCTTC. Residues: CASTQGDQFF.

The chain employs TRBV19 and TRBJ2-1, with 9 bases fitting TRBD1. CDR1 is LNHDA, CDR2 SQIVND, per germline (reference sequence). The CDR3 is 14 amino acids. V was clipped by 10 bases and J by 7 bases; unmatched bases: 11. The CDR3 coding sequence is TGTGCCACAACCGGGACAGGGTGGGTGAATGAGCAGTTCTTC. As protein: CATTGTGWVNEQFF.

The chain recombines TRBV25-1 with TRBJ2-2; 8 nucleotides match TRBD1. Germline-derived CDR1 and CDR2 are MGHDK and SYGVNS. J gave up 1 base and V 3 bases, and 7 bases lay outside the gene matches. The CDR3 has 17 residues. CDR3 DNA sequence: TGTGCCAGCAGTGATCGACCGGACAGGGTGAACACCGGGGAGCTGTTTTTT. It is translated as CASSDRPDRVNTGELFF.

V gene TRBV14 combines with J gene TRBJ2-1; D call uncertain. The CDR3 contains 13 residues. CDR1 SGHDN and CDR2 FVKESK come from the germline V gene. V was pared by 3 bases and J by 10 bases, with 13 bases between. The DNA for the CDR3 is TGTGCCAGCAGCCACCCCGACTGGGCAGAGCAGTTCTTC. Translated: CASSHPDWAEQFF.

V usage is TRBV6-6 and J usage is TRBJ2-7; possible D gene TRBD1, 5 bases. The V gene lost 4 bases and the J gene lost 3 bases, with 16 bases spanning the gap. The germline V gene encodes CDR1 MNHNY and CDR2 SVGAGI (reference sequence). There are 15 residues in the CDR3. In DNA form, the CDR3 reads TGTGCCAGCAGTTCCCTCTCTACAGGCGGCTACGAGCAGTACTTC. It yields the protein CASSSLSTGGYEQYF.

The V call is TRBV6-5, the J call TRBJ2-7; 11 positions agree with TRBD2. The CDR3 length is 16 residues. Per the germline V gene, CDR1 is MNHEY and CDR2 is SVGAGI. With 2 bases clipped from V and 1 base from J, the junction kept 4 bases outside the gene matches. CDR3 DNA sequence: TGTGCCAGCAGTTACCGGGGACTAGCGGAGTCCTACGAGCAGTACTTC. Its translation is CASSYRGLAESYEQYF.

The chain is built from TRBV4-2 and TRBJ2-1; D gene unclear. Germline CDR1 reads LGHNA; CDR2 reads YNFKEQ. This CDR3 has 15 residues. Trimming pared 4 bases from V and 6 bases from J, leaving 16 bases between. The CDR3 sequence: CASSLTPQPLNEQFF. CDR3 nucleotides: TGTGCCAGCAGCCTGACTCCCCAACCTCTCAATGAGCAGTTCTTC.

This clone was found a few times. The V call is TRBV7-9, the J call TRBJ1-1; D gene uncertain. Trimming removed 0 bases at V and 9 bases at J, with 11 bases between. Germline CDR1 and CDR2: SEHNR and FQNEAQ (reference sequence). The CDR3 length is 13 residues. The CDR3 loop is CASSLAALTQAFF. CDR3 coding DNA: TGTGCCAGCAGCTTAGCAGCTCTTACGCAAGCTTTCTTT.

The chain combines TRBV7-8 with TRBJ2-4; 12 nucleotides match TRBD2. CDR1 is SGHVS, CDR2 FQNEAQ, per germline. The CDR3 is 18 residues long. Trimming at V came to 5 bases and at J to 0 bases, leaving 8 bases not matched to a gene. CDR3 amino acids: CASSPLLAGGEAKNIQYF. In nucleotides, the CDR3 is TGTGCCAGCAGCCCCCTACTAGCGGGAGGCGAAGCCAAAAACATTCAGTACTTC. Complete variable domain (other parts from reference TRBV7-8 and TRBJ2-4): GAGVSQSPRYKVAKRGQDVALRCDPISGHVSLFWYQQALGQGPEFLTYFQNEAQLDKSGLPSDRFFAERPEGSVSTLKIQRTQQEDSAVYLCASSPLLAGGEAKNIQYFGAGTRLSVL.

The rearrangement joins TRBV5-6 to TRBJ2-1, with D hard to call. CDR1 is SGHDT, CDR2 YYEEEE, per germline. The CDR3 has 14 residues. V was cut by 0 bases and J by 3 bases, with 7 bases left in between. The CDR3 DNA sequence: TGTGCCAGCAGCTTGGGCGGCTACTACAATGAGCAGTTCTTC. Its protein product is CASSLGGYYNEQFF. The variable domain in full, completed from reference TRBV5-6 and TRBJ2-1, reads DAGVTQSPTHLIKTRGQQVTLRCSPKSGHDTVSWYQQALGQGPQFIFQYYEEEERQRGNFPDRFSGHQFPNYSSELNVNALLLGDSALYLCASSLGGYYNEQFFGPGTRLTVL.

The CDR3 sequence: CASSSPDTHTGELFF. The CDR3 nucleotides read TGTGCCAGCAGTTCGCCGGACACGCACACCGGGGAGCTGTTTTTT. This chain connects TRBV27 to TRBJ2-2, with TRBD1 as a possible D gene (5 bases). The CDR3 runs to 15 residues. V shed 4 bases and J shed 3 bases, with 12 bases lying between them. Germline lookup yields CDR1 MNHEY and CDR2 SMNVEV (reference sequence).

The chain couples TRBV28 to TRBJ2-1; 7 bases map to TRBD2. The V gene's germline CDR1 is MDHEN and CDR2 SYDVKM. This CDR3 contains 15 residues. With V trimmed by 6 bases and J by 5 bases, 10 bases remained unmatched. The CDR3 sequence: CASSSPSGSHNEQFF. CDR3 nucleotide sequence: TGTGCCAGCAGCTCCCCTAGCGGAAGCCACAATGAGCAGTTCTTC.

Written as DNA, the CDR3 is TGTGCCAGTGGGCCGGGACAGCGAGCAGTCTTGAAAGCTAACTATGGCTACACCTTC. Its translation is CASGPGQRAVLKANYGYTF. V and J are TRBV27 and TRBJ1-2; 7 bases fit TRBD1. Germline V gene sequence: CDR1 MNHEY, CDR2 SMNVEV (reference sequence). The CDR3 extends over 19 amino acids. With 9 bases clipped from V and 0 bases from J, the junction kept 22 bases outside the gene matches.

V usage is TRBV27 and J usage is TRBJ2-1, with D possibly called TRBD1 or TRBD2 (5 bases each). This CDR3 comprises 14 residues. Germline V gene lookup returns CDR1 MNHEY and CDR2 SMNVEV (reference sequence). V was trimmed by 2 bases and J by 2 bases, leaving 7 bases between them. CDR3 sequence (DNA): TGTGCCAGCAGTTTAATGGGGGCCTACAATGAGCAGTTCTTC. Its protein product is CASSLMGAYNEQFF.

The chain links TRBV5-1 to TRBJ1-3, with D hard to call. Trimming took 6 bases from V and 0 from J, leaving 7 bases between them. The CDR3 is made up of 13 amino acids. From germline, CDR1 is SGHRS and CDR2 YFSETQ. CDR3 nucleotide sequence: TGCGCCAGCACCCCGGCCTCTGGAAACACCATATATTTT. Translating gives CASTPASGNTIYF.

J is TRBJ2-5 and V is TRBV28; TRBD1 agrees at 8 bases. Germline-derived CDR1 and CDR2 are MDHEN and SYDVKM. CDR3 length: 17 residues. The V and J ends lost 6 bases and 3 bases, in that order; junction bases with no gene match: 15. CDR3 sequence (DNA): TGTGCCAGCAGCACATTCAGGGGGCGCCGATTAAAAGAGACCCAGTACTTC. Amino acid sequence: CASSTFRGRRLKETQYF.

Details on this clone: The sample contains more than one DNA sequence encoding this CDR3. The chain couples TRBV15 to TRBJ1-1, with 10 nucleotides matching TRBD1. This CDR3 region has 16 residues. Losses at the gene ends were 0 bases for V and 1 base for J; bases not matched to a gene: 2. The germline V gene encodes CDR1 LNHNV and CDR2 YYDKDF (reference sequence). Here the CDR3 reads CATSRDRDRGNTEAFF. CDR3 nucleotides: TGTGCCACCAGCAGAGACCGGGACAGGGGGAACACTGAAGCTTTCTTT.

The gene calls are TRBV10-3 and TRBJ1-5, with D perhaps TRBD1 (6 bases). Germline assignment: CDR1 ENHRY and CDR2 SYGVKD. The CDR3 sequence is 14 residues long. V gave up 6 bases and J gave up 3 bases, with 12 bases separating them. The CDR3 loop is CAISPTGNNQPQHF. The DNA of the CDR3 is TGTGCCATCAGCCCGACAGGAAACAATCAGCCCCAGCATTTT.

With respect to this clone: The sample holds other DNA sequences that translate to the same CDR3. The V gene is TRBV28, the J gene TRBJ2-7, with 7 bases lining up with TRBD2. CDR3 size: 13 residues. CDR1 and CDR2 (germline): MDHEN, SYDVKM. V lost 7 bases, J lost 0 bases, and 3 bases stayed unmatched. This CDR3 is CASTPGGSYEQYF. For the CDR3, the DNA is TGTGCCAGCACTCCGGGAGGCTCCTACGAGCAGTACTTC.

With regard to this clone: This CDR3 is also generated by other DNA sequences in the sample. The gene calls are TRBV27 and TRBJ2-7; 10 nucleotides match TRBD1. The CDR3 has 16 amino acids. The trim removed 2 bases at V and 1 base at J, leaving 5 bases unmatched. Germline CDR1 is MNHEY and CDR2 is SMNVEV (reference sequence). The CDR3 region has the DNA TGTGCCAGCAGTTTAGTTCCGGGACAGGGGTCCTACGAGCAGTACTTC. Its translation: CASSLVPGQGSYEQYF.